What follows describes a single T cell receptor (beta chain). The target antigen is unknown. The PCR was carried out with 60 Vbeta primers and 13 Jbeta primers. Measured with immunoSEQ multiplex PCR; TCRdb has only the in-frame clones, and not every one. The sample holds 200,000 to 250,000 clones; about 70% are singletons and the top ten take 1.8%. The entry originates in a study of cytomegalovirus exposure and HLA in healthy donors. At the level of the study: In terms of ancestry, the Caucasian-associated cluster contained 75% to 90% of the roughly 400 genotyped donors.

Overall study results and limits: Diagnosis of cytomegalovirus status made by the classifier reportedly showed high specificity and sensitivity. There were several of the most significant clusters that appeared linked to common viral pathogens in a later analysis. The study listed some 160 cytomegalovirus-associated TCR beta chains.

Specimen: PBMCs. This sequence was found in a woman younger than 45 in good health and CMV-seronegative.

The chain's CDR3 is CAWDRLNTEAFF. DNA of the CDR3: TGTGCCTGGGACAGACTGAACACTGAAGCTTTCTTT. The gene calls are TRBV30 and TRBJ1-1, with D possibly matching TRBD1 (5 bases). Germline V lookup: CDR1 GTSNPN, CDR2 SVGIG (reference sequence). This CDR3 has 12 residues. Between the trimmed V and J ends, which lost 5 bases and 0 bases, there was a span of 7 bases.